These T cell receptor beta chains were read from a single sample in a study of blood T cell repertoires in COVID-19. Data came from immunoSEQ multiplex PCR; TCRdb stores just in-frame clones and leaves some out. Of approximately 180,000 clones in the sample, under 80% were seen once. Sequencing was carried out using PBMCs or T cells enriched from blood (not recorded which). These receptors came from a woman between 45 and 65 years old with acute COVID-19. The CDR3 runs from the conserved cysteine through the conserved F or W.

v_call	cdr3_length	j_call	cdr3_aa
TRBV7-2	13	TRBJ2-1	CASTRGEYNEQFF
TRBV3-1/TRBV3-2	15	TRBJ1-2	CASSQVQLANYGYTF
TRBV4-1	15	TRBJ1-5	CASSQDQGPYQPQHF
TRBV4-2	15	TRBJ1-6	CASSPISSYNSPLHF
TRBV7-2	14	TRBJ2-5	CASSFSASGETQYF
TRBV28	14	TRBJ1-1	CASSELMGDREAFF
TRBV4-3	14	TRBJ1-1	CASSQVMRDTEAFF
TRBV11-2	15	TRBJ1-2	CASSHGQGASYGYTF
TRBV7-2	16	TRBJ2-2	CASSLYPSRIGGELFF
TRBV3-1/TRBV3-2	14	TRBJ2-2	CATRTGSNTGELFF
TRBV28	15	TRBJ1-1	CASSFLVGGSTEAFF
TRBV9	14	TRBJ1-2	CASSVASGVNGYTF
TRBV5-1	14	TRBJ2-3	CASSLGGGEMTQYF
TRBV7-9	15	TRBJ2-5	CASTPGLALQETQYF
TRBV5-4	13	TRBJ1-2	CASSFTSGYGYTF
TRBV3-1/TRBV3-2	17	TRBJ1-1	CASSQGTSWGLNTEAFF
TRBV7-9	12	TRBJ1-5	CATGGTWEPQHF
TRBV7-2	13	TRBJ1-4	CASRGQGHEKLFF
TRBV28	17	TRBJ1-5	CASSHEQGAYSNQPQHF
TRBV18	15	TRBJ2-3	CASSPQGTGGDTQYF
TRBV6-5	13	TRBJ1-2	CASTVGQGDGYTF
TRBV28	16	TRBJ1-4	CASSLSGTAVNEKLFF
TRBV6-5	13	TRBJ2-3	CASQTGRTDTQYF
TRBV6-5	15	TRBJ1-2	CASSYQAGGIYGYTF
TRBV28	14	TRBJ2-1	CASSYRGGGDEQFF
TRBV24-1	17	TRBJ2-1	CATQTASSGLANNEQFF
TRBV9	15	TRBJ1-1	CASSPGWALNTEAFF
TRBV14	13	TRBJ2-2	CASSLQNTGELFF
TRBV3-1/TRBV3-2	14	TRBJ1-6	CASSLTNRVSPLHF
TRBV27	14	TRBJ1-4	CASSLTADSEKLFF
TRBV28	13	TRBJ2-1	CASRGVAVREQFF
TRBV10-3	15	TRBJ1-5	CAISPTGESNQPQHF
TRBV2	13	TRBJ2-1	CASSIDRGNEQFF
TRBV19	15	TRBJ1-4	CASNSRTATNEKLFF
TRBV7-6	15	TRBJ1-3	CASSPAASSGNTIYF
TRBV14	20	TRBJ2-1	CASSHPAFGRERGAHNEQFF
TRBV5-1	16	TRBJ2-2	CASSLETGQNTGELFF
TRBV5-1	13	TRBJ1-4	CASSASRGEKLFF
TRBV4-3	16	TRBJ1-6	CASSQEWRRSNSPLHF
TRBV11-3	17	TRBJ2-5	CASSLGRREGVQETQYF
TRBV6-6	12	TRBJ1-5	CASSSTSQPQHF
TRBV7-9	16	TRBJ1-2	CASSLEGAGRENGYTF
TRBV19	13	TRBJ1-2	CASSITINYGYTF
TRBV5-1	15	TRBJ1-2	CASSGGQGALYGYTF
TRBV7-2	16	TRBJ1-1	CASSWDGTGTNTEAFF